The 2 T cell receptor beta chains in this list originate from one sample, sequenced in a study of PD-1 blockade in mismatch repair-deficient tumors. Using immunoSEQ multiplex PCR, the repertoire was profiled, and TCRdb retains in-frame clones only, with some absent. The sample consists of tens of thousands of clones, over 65% of them appearing once. The sequenced sample was peripheral blood, obtained 4 weeks after starting pembrolizumab. The receptors here all came from an adult with mismatch repair-deficient cancer.

This chain connects TRBV29-1 to TRBJ1-3; 7 bases agree with TRBD1. The CDR3 contains 13 residues. Germline CDR1 and CDR2: SQVTM and ANQGSEA. The J segment lost 4 bases and the V segment lost 5 bases, leaving 5 bases of the junction unmatched. The CDR3 protein is CSVTGATGNTIYF. Here the CDR3 DNA reads TGCAGCGTTACAGGGGCGACAGGAAACACCATATATTTT.

The rearrangement links TRBV14 to TRBJ2-1, with 8 bases aligning to TRBD2. Looked up from germline, CDR1 is SGHDN and CDR2 is FVKESK. The CDR3 covers 14 residues. With 1 base clipped from V and 9 bases from J, the junction kept 5 bases outside the gene matches. The CDR3 coding sequence is TGTGCCAGCAGCCAAGCCCAACTAGCGGTTGAGCAGTTCTTC. Its protein product is CASSQAQLAVEQFF. Full variable domain (rest looked up from reference TRBV14 and TRBJ2-1): EAGVTQFPSHSVIEKGQTVTLRCDPISGHDNLYWYRRVMGKEIKFLLHFVKESKQDESGMPNNRFLAERTGGTYSTLKVQPAELEDSGVYFCASSQAQLAVEQFFGPGTRLTVL.